A single sample is the source of the 16 T cell receptor beta chains below, sequenced in a study of blood T cell dynamics during melanoma immunotherapy. Time point in this sample: week 3, after first cycle of checkpoint inhibitor. Here immunoSEQ multiplex PCR was the method, and the copy in TCRdb shows in-frame clones only, minus some. In the table there are 14,000 to 15,000 clones, around nine tenths of which are singletons. The sequenced sample was blood, obtained from a patient treated with checkpoint blockade. The receptors were sampled from a human donor with melanoma.

The chain uses TRBV7-2 and TRBJ2-7; no clear D gene. Trimming pared 6 bases from V and 0 bases from J, leaving 12 bases between. This CDR3 is 14 amino acids long. From germline, CDR1 is SGHTA and CDR2 FQGNSA. The CDR3 loop is CASRNTRASYEQYF. CDR3 nucleotides: TGTGCCAGCAGGAACACCCGAGCCTCCTACGAGCAGTACTTC.

The chain carries TRBV5-8 and TRBJ1-5; D not certain. Germline V lookup: CDR1 SGHTS, CDR2 YDEGEE. This CDR3 spans 14 amino acids. Trimming removed 5 bases from V and 1 base from J, with 10 bases in between. The CDR3 here is CASRKEMSNQPQHF. CDR3 DNA sequence: TGTGCCAGCAGGAAGGAGATGAGCAATCAGCCCCAGCATTTT.

This sequence joins TRBV28 and TRBJ1-1; no definite D call. The germline V gene encodes CDR1 MDHEN and CDR2 SYDVKM. This CDR3 region has 14 residues. V lost 1 base to trimming and J lost 5 bases, with 11 bases between them. The CDR3 here is CASSLSDEGTEAFF. CDR3 coding DNA: TGTGCCAGCAGTTTATCGGATGAGGGAACTGAAGCTTTCTTT.

This chain joins TRBV19 and TRBJ1-1; D may be TRBD1 (5 bases). The V end was cut by 4 bases, the J end by 1 base, with 13 bases between. The germline V gene encodes CDR1 LNHDA and CDR2 SQIVND (reference sequence). This CDR3 has 15 amino acids. In DNA form, the CDR3 reads TGTGCCAGTAGTACCGCGTTGACAGCGAACACTGAAGCTTTCTTT. It yields the protein CASSTALTANTEAFF.

The rearrangement links TRBV5-1 to TRBJ1-5, with D maybe TRBD1 (6 bases). The CDR3 loop spans 20 amino acids. V was trimmed by 0 bases and J by 5 bases, leaving 27 bases between them. Germline CDR1 is SGHRS and CDR2 is YFSETQ. As DNA, the CDR3 is TGCGCCAGCAGCTTGGAGGGGGAAAGGATGTCTCAGTCTGTCGATCAGCCCCAGCATTTT. Protein product: CASSLEGERMSQSVDQPQHF. Full variable domain (remainder filled in from reference TRBV5-1 and TRBJ1-5): KAGVTQTPRYLIKTRGQQVTLSCSPISGHRSVSWYQQTPGQGLQFLFEYFSETQRNKGNFPGRFSGRQFSNSRSEMNVSTLELGDSALYLCASSLEGERMSQSVDQPQHFGDGTRLSIL.

The CDR3 region has the DNA TGTGCCAGCTCACCACCGACATACAATGAGCAGTTCTTC. This sequence encodes CASSPPTYNEQFF. The V gene is TRBV18, the J gene TRBJ2-1; no firm D call. V lost 0 bases, J lost 4 bases, and 4 bases lay in between. From germline, CDR1 is KGHSH and CDR2 LQKENI. The CDR3 sequence is 13 residues long.

The chain employs TRBV9 and TRBJ2-1; D is undetermined. The CDR3 contains 15 residues. Trimming left V 0 bases short and J 0 bases short, with 7 bases between. Germline values: CDR1 SGDLS, CDR2 YYNGEE. CDR3: CASSVGWGSYNEQFF. CDR3 bases: TGTGCCAGCAGCGTAGGTTGGGGCTCCTACAATGAGCAGTTCTTC.

This chain connects TRBV7-2 to TRBJ1-2; no clear D. The CDR3 loop spans 14 amino acids. Per the germline V gene, CDR1 is SGHTA and CDR2 is FQGNSA. V was clipped by 5 bases and J by 0 bases, with 10 bases between them. As DNA, the CDR3 is TGTGCCAGCAGCGAGAGGGAGGCTAACTATGGCTACACCTTC. Its protein is CASSEREANYGYTF.

This sequence joins TRBV29-1 and TRBJ2-3, with TRBD2 identical over 16 bases. CDR1 and CDR2 (germline): SQVTM, ANQGSEA. The CDR3 runs to 19 residues. With 3 bases clipped from V and 3 bases from J, the junction kept 12 bases outside the gene matches. The CDR3 DNA is TGCAGCGTTGACGGGACTAGCGGGAGGGCCATTCTCACTACAGATACGCAGTATTTT. Encoded protein: CSVDGTSGRAILTTDTQYF.

The V call is TRBV5-5, the J call TRBJ2-3; D might be TRBD2 (6 bases). The CDR3 contains 18 residues. Trimming took 0 bases from V and 6 from J, leaving 23 bases between them. Per the germline V gene, CDR1 is SGHKS and CDR2 is YYEKEE (reference sequence). The CDR3 DNA is TGTGCCAGCAGCTTGGAGGCAGCCGGGACTGCCCTGGGGGATACGCAGTATTTT. Protein product: CASSLEAAGTALGDTQYF.

CDR3 residues: CASSRSHYPGGGVYYEQYF. The CDR3 coding sequence is TGCGCCAGCAGCCGCTCGCATTACCCTGGGGGAGGGGTCTACTACGAGCAGTACTTC. This rearrangement joins TRBV4-3 to TRBJ2-5; 7 bases align to TRBD2. The tail of the sequence fits TRBJ2-7 better, so the J call may be wrong. Germline CDR1 reads LGHNA; CDR2 reads YSLEER. CDR3 size: 19 residues.

The rearrangement joins TRBV11-2 to TRBJ1-2; 7 bases map to TRBD1. The trim removed 1 base at V and 8 bases at J, leaving 4 bases unmatched. The CDR3 extends over 13 amino acids. Germline CDR1 and CDR2: SGHAT and FQNNGV. The CDR3 reads CASSLGTGDGYTF. In DNA form, the CDR3 reads TGTGCCAGCAGCTTAGGAACAGGGGACGGCTACACCTTC.

The chain employs TRBV15 and TRBJ2-5; D is uncertain. Trimming cost V 0 bases and J 5 bases, with 7 bases left between them. The germline V gene has CDR1 LNHNV and CDR2 YYDKDF (reference sequence). CDR3 size: 13 residues. The CDR3 coding sequence is TGTGCCACCAGCAGAGATATCGGGGAGACCCAGTACTTC. Protein product: CATSRDIGETQYF.

The chain couples TRBV19 to TRBJ1-4, with TRBD1 matching 8 bases. Unmatched junction bases numbered 5, after V lost 6 bases and J lost 5 bases. This CDR3 has 14 amino acids. Germline V gene data show CDR1 as LNHDA and CDR2 as SQIVND (reference sequence). CDR3 region: CASRDRGGNEKLFF. The CDR3 coding sequence is TGTGCCAGTAGAGACAGGGGAGGAAATGAAAAACTGTTTTTT.

The chain combines TRBV7-8 with TRBJ2-1, with 13 bases lining up with TRBD2. The ends lost 5 bases at V and 9 bases at J; junction bases unmatched: 10. This CDR3 region has 16 residues. CDR1 is SGHVS and CDR2 is FQNEAQ in the germline V gene. This CDR3 is CASSPTSGRAVGEQFF. As DNA, the CDR3 is TGTGCCAGCAGCCCAACTAGCGGGAGGGCCGTCGGTGAGCAGTTCTTC.

The chain uses TRBV5-8 and TRBJ2-3, with 10 bases that match TRBD1. Germline CDR1 and CDR2: SGHTS and YDEGEE. With V trimmed by 4 bases and J by 1 base, 3 bases remained unmatched. CDR3 length: 15 residues. CDR3 protein: CASSTGTGGTDTQYF. The CDR3 DNA follows: TGTGCCAGCAGCACAGGGACAGGGGGCACAGATACGCAGTATTTT.